This record looks at one T cell receptor (beta chain) sequence and its context. V lost 2 bases and J lost 4; bases outside the gene matches: 4. Germline loops: CDR1 LNHNV, CDR2 YYDKDF (reference sequence). The CDR3 consists of 15 residues. The data originate from a study of T cell changes during pregnancy in multiple sclerosis. The data were produced by immunoSEQ multiplex PCR, yet TCRdb's version contains in-frame clones alone and is incomplete. The repertoire holds fewer than 65,000 clones, with roughly nine tenths as singletons. Sample: CD8+ T cells from peripheral blood mononuclear cells, taken after pregnancy. The chain employs TRBV15 and TRBJ2-7, with 11 positions matching TRBD1. This clonotype was obtained from a female donor with multiple sclerosis, enrolled in a pregnancy study. In DNA form, the CDR3 reads TGTGCCACCAGCAGAACGGGACAGGGGGTTTACGAGCAGTACTTC. Encoded protein: CATSRTGQGVYEQYF.